This TCR beta chain was recorded in a study of regulatory T cells in long-lasting Graves disease. Whole-study findings and limits: Persistent Graves' cases showed lower TCR diversity than newly diagnosed cases.

The V gene end was trimmed by 5 bases and the J gene end by 2 bases; junction bases not matched to a gene: 7. Germline V gene lookup returns CDR1 MNHNS and CDR2 SASEGT. CDR3 length: 15 residues. The time point here: newly diagnosed GD, antithyroid drugs for less than 3 months. PBMCs provided the RNA from which the TCR library was made. In the case of this clonotype: Its antigen is not known.

HTBI primers from iRepertoire and Arm-PCR of CDR3 regions yielded the TCR beta libraries. Using its own MiXCR run on the multiplex PCR reads, TCRdb lists one record per CDR3 protein. The profile covers around 400,000 distinct CDR3 sequences, with around 15% appearing a single time and 22% taken by the ten largest. The chain employs TRBV6-1 and TRBJ2-3, with 7 bases aligning to TRBD1. The sequence derives from a female donor with Graves disease. Sequenced material: peripheral blood mononuclear cells (PBMCs), taken at new diagnosis, from a patient treated with antithyroid drugs. The DNA for the CDR3 is TGTGCCAGCAGTAGCCGGGACAGACACACAGATACGCAGTATTTT. As protein: CASSSRDRHTDTQYF.